One sample yielded the 24 T cell receptor beta chains listed below, sequenced in a study of a mutant IDH1 vaccine in newly diagnosed glioma. Generated by immunoSEQ multiplex PCR, the TCRdb table keeps only in-frame clones and is missing some. This repertoire shows 35,000 to 40,000 clones, roughly 71% found once; its top ten account for roughly 10%. As for time point: week 47, end of study. A single vaccine dose contained 300 ug of mutant IDH1 20-mer peptide, and topical imiquimod was used with it. Antigens of these TCRs are unknown. Material: PBMCs, obtained from a glioma patient whose treatment included an IDH1 peptide vaccine. These receptor sequences come from a middle-aged man with glioma.

Here the CDR3 reads CASSLGGGAVYGYTF. The CDR3 nucleotides are TGTGCCAGCAGCTTAGGGGGGGGCGCAGTCTATGGCTACACCTTC. The chain is built from TRBV7-2 and TRBJ1-2; D perhaps matches TRBD1 (6 bases). The CDR3 has 15 residues. Trimming took 1 base from V and 4 from J, leaving 13 bases between them. Germline loops: CDR1 SGHTA, CDR2 FQGNSA.

The chain recombines TRBV9 with TRBJ2-3, with 14 bases fitting TRBD2. This CDR3 contains 18 residues. V gave up 0 bases and J gave up 6 bases; unmatched junction bases: 9. Germline assignment: CDR1 SGDLS and CDR2 YYNGEE. The CDR3 DNA follows: TGTGCCAGCAGCGTAGGCGGGGGACTAGCGGGAGTTCGGGATACGCAGTATTTT. Its translation is CASSVGGGLAGVRDTQYF.

About this clone itself: Compared with germline, one end of the junction differs, possibly owing to a read error. The chain carries TRBV6-5 and TRBJ2-3, with D tentatively TRBD2 (6 bases). The germline V gene has CDR1 MNHEY and CDR2 SVGAGI. The CDR3 has 16 amino acids. For the CDR3, the DNA is TGTGCCAGCAATTACTCGGGGCGGGCGGGGACAGATACGCAGTATTTT. The encoded protein is CASNYSGRAGTDTQYF.

The chain is built from TRBV15 and TRBJ1-2; TRBD1 matches 9 bases. The CDR3 consists of 15 residues. V dropped 4 bases and J dropped 2; count of bases not matched to a gene: 5. Germline V gene sequence: CDR1 LNHNV, CDR2 YYDKDF (reference sequence). The CDR3 DNA follows: TGTGCCACCAGCAAGGGACAGGGAGCGAACTATGGCTACACCTTC. Protein sequence: CATSKGQGANYGYTF.

V gene TRBV4-1 combines with J gene TRBJ1-2; possible D gene TRBD1, 5 bases. CDR1 and CDR2 from the germline V gene are MGHRA and YSYEKL. Trimming cost V 1 base and J 10 bases, with 16 bases left between them. The CDR3 spans 14 residues. The CDR3 nucleotides read TGCGCCAGCAGCCAAGCAACAGGCTCCTTTGACTACACCTTC. Amino acids: CASSQATGSFDYTF.

The chain recombines TRBV18 with TRBJ2-2, with 11 nucleotides matching TRBD2. CDR1 is KGHSH and CDR2 is LQKENI in the germline V gene. CDR3 length: 18 amino acids. V trimming: 3 bases; J trimming: 6 bases; junction bases outside the gene matches: 12. CDR3 loop: CASSPQPTSGTLAGELFF. The CDR3 DNA reads TGTGCCAGCTCACCCCAACCGACTAGCGGGACCTTAGCCGGGGAGCTGTTTTTT. Full variable domain (outside the CDR3, taken from reference TRBV18 and TRBJ2-2): NAGVMQNPRHLVRRRGQEARLRCSPMKGHSHVYWYRQLPEEGLKFMVYLQKENIIDESGMPKERFSAEFPKEGPSILRIQQVVRGDSAAYFCASSPQPTSGTLAGELFFGEGSRLTVL.

V and J are TRBV29-1 and TRBJ1-2; no clear D gene. Germline V gene data show CDR1 as SQVTM and CDR2 as ANQGSEA. There are 11 residues in the CDR3. Trimming left V 7 bases short and J 7 bases short, with 13 bases between. This CDR3 reads CSAQPQSGYTF. CDR3 DNA: TGCAGCGCCCAGCCCCAGTCTGGCTACACCTTC.

The chain has TRBV4-2 and TRBJ1-6; D might be TRBD1 (6 bases). CDR1 and CDR2 (germline): LGHNA, YNFKEQ. V lost 0 bases, J lost 6 bases, and 12 bases lay in between. This CDR3 is built from 16 residues. The CDR3 spells CASSQESGESNSPLHF. The CDR3, as DNA: TGTGCCAGCAGCCAAGAGTCAGGGGAGTCTAATTCACCCCTCCACTTT.

The chain recombines TRBV11-2 with TRBJ2-1; D is unclear. Trimming left V 4 bases short and J 9 bases short, with 19 bases between. The CDR3 consists of 15 residues. The V gene's germline CDR1 is SGHAT and CDR2 FQNNGV. CDR3 in amino acids: CASSSPRYSPLEQFF. CDR3 nucleotides: TGTGCCAGCAGCTCCCCTAGATACTCTCCCCTTGAGCAGTTCTTC. Together with reference TRBV11-2 and TRBJ2-1, the CDR3 gives the full variable domain: EAGVAQSPRYKIIEKRQSVAFWCNPISGHATLYWYQQILGQGPKLLIQFQNNGVVDDSQLPKDRFSAERLKGVDSTLKIQPAKLEDSAVYLCASSSPRYSPLEQFFGPGTRLTVL.

V gene TRBV15 combines with J gene TRBJ2-2, with 12 bases identical to TRBD2. CDR3 length: 15 amino acids. In germline, CDR1 is LNHNV, CDR2 YYDKDF (reference sequence). The V gene end was trimmed by 9 bases and the J gene end by 6 bases; junction bases not matched to a gene: 8. The DNA for the CDR3 is TGTGCCACGACTCGGACTAGCGGGAAATCCGGGGAGCTGTTTTTT. Translated, it gives CATTRTSGKSGELFF.

The gene calls are TRBV7-6 and TRBJ2-5; D is ambiguous. V shed 1 base and J shed 6 bases, with 12 bases lying between them. The CDR3 consists of 14 residues. Germline V gene sequence: CDR1 SGHVS, CDR2 FNYEAQ. The CDR3 DNA reads TGTGCCAGCAGCTTAGGGCTAGGAACGAAGACCCAGTACTTC. Protein sequence: CASSLGLGTKTQYF.

The chain has TRBV5-6 and TRBJ2-3; no clear D gene. V dropped 5 bases and J dropped 1 base, with 11 bases sitting between them. The V gene's germline CDR1 is SGHDT and CDR2 YYEEEE. The CDR3 covers 14 residues. CDR3 sequence: CASSSIVGTDTQYF. The CDR3 DNA reads as TGTGCCAGCAGTTCGATTGTGGGCACAGATACGCAGTATTTT.

This chain connects TRBV5-1 to TRBJ1-3; D remains ambiguous. Per germline, CDR1 SGHRS and CDR2 YFSETQ. V was pared by 5 bases and J by 0 bases, with 15 bases between. CDR3 size: 16 residues. The CDR3 sequence is CASRLEYASSGNTIYF. DNA for the CDR3: TGCGCCAGCAGACTGGAATATGCTAGCTCTGGAAACACCATATATTTT.

This sequence joins TRBV30 and TRBJ2-3; 14 nucleotides align to TRBD2. This CDR3 contains 15 residues. Germline V gene sequence: CDR1 GTSNPN, CDR2 SVGIG (reference sequence). The V and J ends lost 3 bases and 9 bases, in that order; junction bases with no gene match: 8. This CDR3 reads CAWSQTSGRGVTQYF. In DNA form, the CDR3 reads TGTGCCTGGAGCCAGACTAGCGGGAGGGGGGTGACGCAGTATTTT. Looking up the rest from reference TRBV30 and TRBJ2-3 gives the full variable domain: SQTIHQWPATLVQPVGSPLSLECTVEGTSNPNLYWYRQAAGRGLQLLFYSVGIGQISSEVPQNLSASRPQDRQFILSSKKLLLSDSGFYLCAWSQTSGRGVTQYFGPGTRLTVL.

This chain connects TRBV4-1 to TRBJ1-1; D is uncertain. The CDR3 is made up of 13 amino acids. V dropped 4 bases and J dropped 7 bases, with 13 bases sitting between them. Germline V CDR1 and CDR2: MGHRA, YSYEKL. The chain's CDR3 is CASSPHVGNEAFF. The CDR3 bases are TGCGCCAGCAGCCCACACGTTGGAAATGAAGCTTTCTTT.

Here the CDR3 reads CASSLGAGQETQYF. In DNA, the CDR3 is TGTGCCAGCAGCTTAGGGGCGGGGCAAGAGACCCAGTACTTC. V gene TRBV7-6 combines with J gene TRBJ2-5, with D perhaps TRBD2 (6 bases). Looked up from germline, CDR1 is SGHVS and CDR2 is FNYEAQ. The CDR3 loop spans 14 amino acids. The V and J ends lost 1 base and 2 bases respectively, with 8 bases between them.

The chain employs TRBV10-1 and TRBJ2-1; 13 nucleotides align to TRBD2. Germline V CDR1 and CDR2: WNHNN, SYGVQD (reference sequence). The ends lost 5 bases at V and 8 bases at J; junction bases unmatched: 9. This CDR3 spans 16 amino acids. CDR3 sequence reads: CASSIGLAGVRDEQFF. As DNA, the CDR3 is TGCGCCAGCAGTATCGGACTAGCGGGAGTTCGGGATGAGCAGTTCTTC.

Points on this clone: Other DNA sequences in this sample translate to the same CDR3. The chain combines TRBV18 with TRBJ2-5, with D possibly being TRBD2 (6 bases). The germline V gene has CDR1 KGHSH and CDR2 LQKENI. The CDR3 is made up of 14 amino acids. V was cut by 3 bases and J by 3 bases, with 11 bases left in between. The CDR3 reads CASSPGLGKETQYF. CDR3 bases: TGTGCCAGCTCACCGGGACTGGGAAAAGAGACCCAGTACTTC.

The chain recombines TRBV30 with TRBJ1-2; D remains unclear. Deletions cut 0 bases from V and 6 bases from J, with 11 bases between. Germline CDR1 reads GTSNPN; CDR2 reads SVGIG (reference sequence). The CDR3 has 13 amino acids. CDR3 sequence: CAWSVNKKNGYTF. In DNA form, the CDR3 reads TGTGCCTGGAGTGTAAACAAAAAAAATGGCTACACCTTC. Full variable domain (rest looked up from reference TRBV30 and TRBJ1-2): SQTIHQWPATLVQPVGSPLSLECTVEGTSNPNLYWYRQAAGRGLQLLFYSVGIGQISSEVPQNLSASRPQDRQFILSSKKLLLSDSGFYLCAWSVNKKNGYTFGSGTRLTVV.

V is TRBV21-1 and J is TRBJ2-1; TRBD1 is the table's D call and was not checked against the DNA. TRBV21-1 is assigned pseudogene status. The CDR3 length is 18 residues. The CDR3 DNA reads TGTGCCAGCAGCAAAGCGCCACCGGGACAGGGTCAGGACAATGAGCAGTTCTTC. Translating gives CASSKAPPGQGQDNEQFF.

The chain joins TRBV11-2 to TRBJ2-3; D perhaps matches TRBD1 (5 bases). The V end was cut by 8 bases, the J end by 6 bases, with 15 bases between. Germline CDR1 SGHAT, CDR2 FQNNGV. The CDR3 length is 13 residues. This CDR3 is CASAYGAADTQYF. The CDR3 DNA reads as TGTGCCAGCGCCTATGGGGCAGCCGATACGCAGTATTTT.

Note on this clone: One end of the junction fails to match germline, which may point to a read error. The chain links TRBV10-3 to TRBJ1-1; TRBD1 agrees at 8 bases. The CDR3 consists of 15 residues. The germline V gene has CDR1 ENHRY and CDR2 SYGVKD. The CDR3 here is CAISEGGQENAEAFF. The CDR3, as DNA: TGTGCCATCAGTGAGGGGGGACAGGAGAACGCTGAAGCTTTCTTT.

This clone was detected a few times. The chain uses TRBV11-2 and TRBJ2-7; 10 positions agree with TRBD2. This CDR3 region has 19 residues. Germline CDR1 reads SGHAT; CDR2 reads FQNNGV. Trimming at V came to 5 bases and at J to 2 bases, leaving 18 bases not matched to a gene. This chain's CDR3 is CASSPSQDRRLAGTYEQYF. CDR3 bases: TGTGCCAGCAGCCCGAGCCAGGACAGAAGACTAGCGGGCACCTACGAGCAGTACTTC.

V is TRBV7-6 and J is TRBJ1-3; perhaps TRBD1 as D (5 bases). Germline CDR1 reads SGHVS; CDR2 reads FNYEAQ. The ends were cut back, 6 bases at V and 2 bases at J, with 11 bases in the middle. The CDR3 runs to 14 residues. This CDR3 reads CASSPGGAGNTIYF. Written as DNA, the CDR3 is TGTGCCAGCAGTCCCGGGGGTGCTGGAAACACCATATATTTT. Looking up the rest from reference TRBV7-6 and TRBJ1-3 gives the full variable domain: GAGVSQSPRYKVTKRGQDVALRCDPISGHVSLYWYRQALGQGPEFLTYFNYEAQQDKSGLPNDRFSAERPEGSISTLTIQRTEQRDSAMYRCASSPGGAGNTIYFGEGSWLTVV.